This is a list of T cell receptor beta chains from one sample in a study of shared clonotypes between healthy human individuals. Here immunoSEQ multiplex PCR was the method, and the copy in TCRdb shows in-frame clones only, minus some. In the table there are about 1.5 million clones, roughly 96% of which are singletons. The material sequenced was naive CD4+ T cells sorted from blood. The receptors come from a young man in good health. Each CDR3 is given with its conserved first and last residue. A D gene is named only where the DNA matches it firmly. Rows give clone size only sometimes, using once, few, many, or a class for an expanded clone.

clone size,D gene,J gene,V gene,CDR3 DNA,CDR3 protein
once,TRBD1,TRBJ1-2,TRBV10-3,TGTGCCATCAGTGGGAACAACCGGACAGGGACCTATGGCTACACCTTC,CAISGNNRTGTYGYTF
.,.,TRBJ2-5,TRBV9,TGTGCCAGCAGCGGAGGGGGAGACGGAGAGACCCAGTACTTC,CASSGGGDGETQYF
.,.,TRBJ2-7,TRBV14,TGTGCCAGCAGCCAAGATCTCGGCCTCGGCGAGCAGTACTTC,CASSQDLGLGEQYF
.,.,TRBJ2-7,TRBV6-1,TGTGCCAGCAGTGAAACGGGTCGCGTCTACGAGCAGTACTTC,CASSETGRVYEQYF
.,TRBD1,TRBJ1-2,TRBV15,TGTGCCACCAGCAGAGCCGGGACAGGGGAAGACTATGGCTACACCTTC,CATSRAGTGEDYGYTF
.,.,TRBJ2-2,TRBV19,TGTGCCAGTAGTAAGGTCGCGGGGGCAGGGACCGGGGAGCTGTTTTTT,CASSKVAGAGTGELFF
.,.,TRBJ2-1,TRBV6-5,TGTGCCAGCAGTTACCTGAGGTACAGGAATGAGCAGTTCTTC,CASSYLRYRNEQFF
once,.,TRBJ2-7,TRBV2,TGTGCCAGCAGATCACAGGGACCTAGCTACGAGCAGTACTTC,CASRSQGPSYEQYF
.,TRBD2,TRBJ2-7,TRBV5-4,TGTGCCAGCAGCGCCGGACTAGCGGGAGGGCACGAGCAGTACTTC,CASSAGLAGGHEQYF
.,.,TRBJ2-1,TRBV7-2,TGTGCCAGCAGCCCGGCCGGCGTCTCCTACAATGAGCAGTTCTTC,CASSPAGVSYNEQFF
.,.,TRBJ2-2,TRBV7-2,TGTGCCAGCAGTGAGCAGGCAACCGGGGAGCTGTTTTTT,CASSEQATGELFF
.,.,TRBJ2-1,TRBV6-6,TGTGCCAGCAGAAGCTCCTCCTACAATGAGCAGTTCTTC,CASRSSSYNEQFF
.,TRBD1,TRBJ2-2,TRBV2,TGTGCCAGCAGTTCGGACAGGATTGGGAACACCGGGGAGCTGTTTTTT,CASSSDRIGNTGELFF
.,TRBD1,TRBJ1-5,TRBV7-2,TGTGCCAGCAGCCTACAGGGGAATCAGCCCCAGCATTTT,CASSLQGNQPQHF
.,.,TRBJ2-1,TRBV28,TGTGCCAGCAGCCGAAACAGGGAGTTCTTC,CASSRNREFF
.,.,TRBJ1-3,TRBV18,TGTGCCAGCTCCTACGGACGGGAAACCTCTGGAAACACCATATATTTT,CASSYGRETSGNTIYF
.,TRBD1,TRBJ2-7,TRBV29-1,TGCAGCGTTGGTAGCCTCCCCAGGGGGGAGCAGTACTTC,CSVGSLPRGEQYF
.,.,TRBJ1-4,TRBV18,TGTGCCAGCTCACCACTTTCACTGGGGGACCCTAATGAAAAACTGTTTTTT,CASSPLSLGDPNEKLFF
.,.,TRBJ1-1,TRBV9,TGTGCCAGCAGCAAACTTGGGGACATGAACACTGAAGCTTTCTTT,CASSKLGDMNTEAFF
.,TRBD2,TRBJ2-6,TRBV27,TGTGCCAGCAGTCTGCTGGGACTAGCGGGAGTTGGTGGGGCCAACGTCCTGACTTTC,CASSLLGLAGVGGANVLTF
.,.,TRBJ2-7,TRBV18,TGTGCCAGCTCACTCTCCCGGGTAGCGGAGACCCACGAGCAGTACTTC,CASSLSRVAETHEQYF
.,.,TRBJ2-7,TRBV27,TGTGCCAGCAGCCTGGACAAGGGGGTTAACGAGCAGTACTTC,CASSLDKGVNEQYF
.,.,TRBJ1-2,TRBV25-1,TGTGCCAGCAGTCTTACCGGGGGAAACTATGGCTACACCTTC,CASSLTGGNYGYTF
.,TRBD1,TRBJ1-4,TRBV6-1,TGTGCCAGCAGCGCTCTACAGGGGGCTAACGAAAAACTGTTTTTT,CASSALQGANEKLFF
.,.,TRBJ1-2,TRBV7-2,TGTGCCAGCAGCCCAGAGGAGCGTGTTAACTATGGCTACACCTTC,CASSPEERVNYGYTF
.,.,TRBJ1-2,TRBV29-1,TGCAGCGTCGAGGCCGGGGAGGGCTACACCTTC,CSVEAGEGYTF
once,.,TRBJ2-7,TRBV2,TGTGCCAGCAGTGAAGTTCTTTCAGGGTACGAGCAGTACTTC,CASSEVLSGYEQYF
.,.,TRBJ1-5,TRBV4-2,TGTGCCAGCAGCCCAGCGGGGGGCAAACAGCCCCAGCATTTT,CASSPAGGKQPQHF
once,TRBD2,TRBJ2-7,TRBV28,TGTGCCAGCAGTTTAGCGGGAGGGCCCTACGAGCAGTACTTC,CASSLAGGPYEQYF
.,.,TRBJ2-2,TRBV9,TGTGCCAGCAGCCCCGCACTTGGCGGGGAGCTGTTTTTT,CASSPALGGELFF
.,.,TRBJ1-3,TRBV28,TGTGCCAGCAGTTTTACTAGAAACACCATATATTTT,CASSFTRNTIYF
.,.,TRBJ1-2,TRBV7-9,TGTGCCAGCAGCTTAGGGACAAATTCACTACTCTCTGACTATGGCTACACCTTC,CASSLGTNSLLSDYGYTF
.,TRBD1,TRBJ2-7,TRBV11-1,TGTGCCAGCAGCCCGAGGACAGGGTCCACCTACGAGCAGTACTTC,CASSPRTGSTYEQYF
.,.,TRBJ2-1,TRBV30,TGTGCCTGGAGTGTACGGGGTGAGCAGTTCTTC,CAWSVRGEQFF
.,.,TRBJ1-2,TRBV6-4,TGTGCCAGCAGTAGGACATTTGCTAACTATGGCTACACCTTC,CASSRTFANYGYTF
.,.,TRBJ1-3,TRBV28,TGTGCCAGCAGTTTATTACAGAATGGAAACACCATATATTTT,CASSLLQNGNTIYF
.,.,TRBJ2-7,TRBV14,TGTGCCAGCAGCCGCAAGACTGGGATATACGAGCAGTACTTC,CASSRKTGIYEQYF
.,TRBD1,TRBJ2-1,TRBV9,TGTGCCAGCAGCAACCGAGACTCGAACAGGGGTGAGCAGTTCTTC,CASSNRDSNRGEQFF
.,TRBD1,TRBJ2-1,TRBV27,TGTGCCAGCAGTTTATCGATAGGGACAGGGTCCGGCAATGAGCAGTTCTTC,CASSLSIGTGSGNEQFF